This TCR beta chain was recorded in a study of shared clonotypes between healthy human individuals. There are 14 residues in the CDR3. Germline CDR1 and CDR2: LGHNA and YSLEER. V was clipped by 4 bases and J by 5 bases, with 13 bases between them. Donors included only healthy HIV-negative adults lacking recent acute infections or vaccinations. There were only Caucasian adults among the donors, and all lived in Nashville, Tennessee. Per the original methods: Without quality scores, immunoSEQ junctional reads could not be filtered like full-length reads. TCRdb keeps only in-frame clones here, not all; method: immunoSEQ multiplex PCR. Clone size and V and J calls were adopted from that table, with D and trimming inferred from the DNA. This sample has roughly 1,100,000 clones, with 65% to 80% found just once. With regard to this clone: The antigen is unknown.

Notes on the study in general: Expectations were that clonotype sharing among donors would be affected by sequencing depth.

This TCR came from a man between 18 and 29 years old in good health. The chain has TRBV4-3 and TRBJ2-3, with D tentatively TRBD1 (5 bases). What was sequenced was memory CD4+ T cells sorted from blood. Subset denoted: CD45RA-negative fraction. CDR3 bases: TGCGCCAGCAGCCTTCAGGGTAGGGGAGATACGCAGTATTTT. It specifies CASSLQGRGDTQYF.